Given below is one T cell receptor beta chain in context. This sample was included in a study of T-cell memory formation after mild COVID-19. Using its own MiXCR run on the 5' RACE reads, TCRdb lists one record per CDR3 protein. This sample carries about 100,000 distinct CDR3 sequences, more than 9.5% of them seen once, and the ten largest clones take around 40%. The CDR3 has 16 residues. CDR1 and CDR2 from the germline V gene are MDHEN and SYDVKM. The V segment lost 3 bases and the J segment 0 bases; nucleotides outside the gene matches: 6. This clonotype was sampled from a man in his late teens or twenties who had mild COVID-19 (a few samples of this study predate the infection). Cell type and time point are not known. This chain uses TRBV28 with TRBJ2-5, with 8 positions matching TRBD1. Sequencing used PBMCs or a T cell subset sorted from them (not recorded which). CDR3 residues: CASSLVRQGYQETQYF. CDR3 nucleotides: TGTGCCAGCAGTTTGGTCAGACAGGGGTACCAAGAGACCCAGTACTTC.